The 6 T cell receptor beta chains below were found in one sample sequenced in a study of graft-versus-host responses after intestinal transplantation. TCRdb's table, derived via immunoSEQ multiplex PCR, lists solely in-frame clones and lacks some. Here the sample spans about 40,000 clones, about 90% being singletons. Source: PBMCs, taken 300 to 320 days after intestinal transplant. These receptors originate from a human patient who received an intestinal transplant, so some T cells may come from the graft donor.

The chain carries TRBV4-1 and TRBJ2-5; the match to TRBD2 covers 8 bases. Unmatched junction bases numbered 10, after V lost 0 bases and J lost 10 bases. CDR1 and CDR2 from the germline V gene are MGHRA and YSYEKL. This CDR3 comprises 15 residues. CDR3 amino acids: CASSQEGSGKLIQYF. CDR3 in DNA: TGCGCCAGCAGCCAAGAAGGTAGCGGGAAGTTGATCCAGTACTTC.

This chain links TRBV2 with TRBJ2-7; D gene unclear. Trimming removed 4 bases at V and 4 bases at J, with 11 bases between. The germline CDR1 and CDR2 sequences are SNHLY and FYNNEI. CDR3 length equals 13 residues. The CDR3 region has the DNA TGTGCCAGCAGTGTTCCGAACTCTTACGAGCAGTACTTC. Translating it yields CASSVPNSYEQYF.

The chain combines TRBV7-3 with TRBJ2-7, with 9 nucleotides matching TRBD1. The V segment lost 5 bases and the J segment 4 bases; nucleotides outside the gene matches: 6. CDR1 is SGHTA, CDR2 FQGTGA, per germline. CDR3 length: 14 amino acids. The CDR3 DNA reads TGTGCCAGCAGCGCCGGGACAGGGTCGTACGAGCAGTACTTC. This codes for CASSAGTGSYEQYF. Full variable domain (rest looked up from reference TRBV7-3 and TRBJ2-7): GAGVSQTPSNKVTEKGKYVELRCDPISGHTALYWYRQSLGQGPEFLIYFQGTGAADDSGLPNDRFFAVRPEGSVSTLKIQRTERGDSAVYLCASSAGTGSYEQYFGPGTRLTVT.

This clone has only a few counts. The V and J genes are TRBV10-3 and TRBJ1-1, with TRBD1 matching over 8 bases. Trimming took 3 bases from V and 4 from J; bases not matched to a gene: 4. CDR3 length: 14 residues. Germline V CDR1 and CDR2: ENHRY, SYGVKD. CDR3 in amino acids: CAISDLTGGTEAFF. The CDR3, as DNA: TGTGCCATCAGTGACCTTACAGGGGGCACTGAAGCTTTCTTT.

The genes are TRBV6-1 and TRBJ2-5; TRBD2 is a possible D gene (5 bases). CDR3 length: 14 residues. V lost 6 bases to trimming and J lost 4 bases, with 15 bases between them. Looked up from germline, CDR1 is MNHNS and CDR2 is SASEGT. For the CDR3, the DNA is TGTGCCAGCAGAACGAGGGTCCCAGGAGAGACCCAGTACTTC. Its translation: CASRTRVPGETQYF.

This chain joins TRBV2 and TRBJ2-7, with D maybe TRBD1 (5 bases). Trimming left V 4 bases short and J 7 bases short, with 14 bases between. Germline V gene lookup returns CDR1 SNHLY and CDR2 FYNNEI. The CDR3 is made up of 13 amino acids. CDR3 sequence reads: CASSVSGFREQYF. For the CDR3, the DNA is TGTGCCAGCAGTGTTTCAGGGTTTAGGGAGCAGTACTTC.